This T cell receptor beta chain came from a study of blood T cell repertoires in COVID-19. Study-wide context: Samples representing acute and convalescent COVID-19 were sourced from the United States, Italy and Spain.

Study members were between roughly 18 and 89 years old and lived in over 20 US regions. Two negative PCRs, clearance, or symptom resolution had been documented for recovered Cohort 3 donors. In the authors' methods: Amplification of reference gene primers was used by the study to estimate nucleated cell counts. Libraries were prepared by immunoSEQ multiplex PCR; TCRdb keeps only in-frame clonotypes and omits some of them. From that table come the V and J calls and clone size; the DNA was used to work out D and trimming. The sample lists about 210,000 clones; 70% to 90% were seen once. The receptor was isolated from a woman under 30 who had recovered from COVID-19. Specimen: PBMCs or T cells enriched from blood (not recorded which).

Here the CDR3 reads CASSLGGTGLTEAFF. The CDR3 region has the DNA TGTGCCAGCAGCTTAGGTGGGACAGGCCTCACTGAAGCTTTCTTT. This chain uses TRBV5-4 with TRBJ1-1, with 8 bases that match TRBD1. J lost 4 bases, V lost 2 bases, and 7 bases had no gene match. CDR3 size: 15 residues. The germline V gene has CDR1 SGHNT and CDR2 YYREEE (reference sequence).